This entry is about one T cell receptor (beta chain). The antigen remains undetermined. From the 5' RACE reads, TCRdb called clonotypes with MiXCR, one entry per CDR3 protein. This table has approximately 610,000 distinct CDR3 sequences, roughly a sixth appearing once. The entry originates in a study of T cells after yellow fever vaccination. Study-wide findings and caveats: A large majority of primary-vaccination clones showed up again after the booster (about 96% CD4, about 87% CD8).

Germline V gene data show CDR1 as SGHAT and CDR2 as FQNNGV. V dropped 4 bases and J dropped 11 bases, with 8 bases sitting between them. This CDR3 contains 10 residues. The receptor's source is a man in his late teens or twenties who received the YFV17D yellow fever vaccine. This specimen was PBMCs, taken 4 to 5 days after the first yellow fever vaccination. The chain recombines TRBV11-2 with TRBJ1-1; D gene unclear. CDR3 loop: CASSSREAFF. The CDR3 DNA reads TGTGCCAGCAGCTCAAGGGAGGCTTTCTTT.